A single sample gave rise to the 20 T cell receptor beta chains below, sequenced in a study of blood T cell repertoires in COVID-19. Assay: immunoSEQ multiplex PCR; the TCRdb copy retains only in-frame clones and omits some. The sample includes about 14,000 clones, about 83% seen only once; the top ten take 17%. Sequencing used peripheral blood. Receptors originate from a human donor with active COVID-19. The donor label of this sample is uncertain.

The chain employs TRBV29-1 and TRBJ2-3, with D possibly matching TRBD1 (6 bases). Trimming shortened V by 3 bases and J by 2 bases, and 15 bases separated the two germline ends. The CDR3 has 15 residues. Germline CDR1 reads SQVTM; CDR2 reads ANQGSEA. Written as DNA, the CDR3 is TGCAGCGTTGAGCTCCCCAGGGGAAACACAGATACGCAGTATTTT. This sequence encodes CSVELPRGNTDTQYF.

The rearrangement links TRBV15 to TRBJ2-5; possibly TRBD1 for D (5 bases). V lost 1 base, J lost 1 base, and 10 bases lay in between. This CDR3 has 15 residues. The germline V gene encodes CDR1 LNHNV and CDR2 YYDKDF (reference sequence). The CDR3 DNA is TGTGCCACCAGCAGAGGAAGGGGTAGCCAAGAGACCCAGTACTTC. Encoded protein: CATSRGRGSQETQYF.

V is TRBV5-1 and J is TRBJ2-2; 8 nucleotides align to TRBD1. With 6 bases clipped from V and 1 base from J, the junction kept 8 bases outside the gene matches. Germline V CDR1 and CDR2: SGHRS, YFSETQ. The CDR3 spans 16 residues. The CDR3 DNA is TGCGCCAGCACCCCCCACGACAGGGGGAACACCGGGGAGCTGTTTTTT. Protein product: CASTPHDRGNTGELFF.

The chain recombines TRBV25-1 with TRBJ2-1, with D tentatively TRBD2 (6 bases). The CDR3 totals 11 residues. Per the germline V gene, CDR1 is MGHDK and CDR2 is SYGVNS. Between the trimmed V and J ends, which lost 5 bases and 7 bases, there was a span of 6 bases. The CDR3 DNA reads as TGTGCCAGCAGTCGGGGGAATGAGCAGTTCTTC. Translating it yields CASSRGNEQFF. The entire variable domain, with the rest obtained from reference TRBV25-1 and TRBJ2-1, is as follows: EADIYQTPRYLVIGTGKKITLECSQTMGHDKMYWYQQDPGMELHLIHYSYGVNSTEKGDLSSESTVSRIRTEHFPLTLESARPSHTSQYLCASSRGNEQFFGPGTRLTVL.

This clone was detected only once. This sequence joins TRBV19 and TRBJ2-1; 8 positions agree with TRBD1. V shed 7 bases and J 7 bases; nucleotides not matched to a gene: 15. The CDR3 consists of 16 residues. Germline loops: CDR1 LNHDA, CDR2 SQIVND (reference sequence). The CDR3 is CASKAWQGAQMNEQFF. CDR3 bases: TGTGCCAGTAAAGCTTGGCAGGGGGCGCAAATGAATGAGCAGTTCTTC.

This clone was detected only a few times. V and J are TRBV2 and TRBJ1-6; possible D gene TRBD1, 6 bases. Germline CDR1 is SNHLY and CDR2 is FYNNEI. V lost 11 bases to trimming and J lost 7 bases, with 15 bases between them. The CDR3 is made up of 13 amino acids. CDR3 in DNA: TGTGCCGGGGGCGGGCAGGGAAATTCACCCCTCCACTTT. This translates into CAGGGQGNSPLHF.

This clone has just one count. The genes are TRBV5-4 and TRBJ2-2; 7 bases line up with TRBD1. The V gene's germline CDR1 is SGHNT and CDR2 YYREEE (reference sequence). This CDR3 comprises 14 residues. V was clipped by 0 bases and J by 5 bases; unmatched bases: 1. The CDR3 spells CASSLDRGTGELFF. In nucleotides, the CDR3 is TGTGCCAGCAGCTTGGACAGGGGTACCGGGGAGCTGTTTTTT.

This clone was seen a single time. This chain links TRBV28 with TRBJ1-5; TRBD1 is a possible D gene (6 bases). CDR1 MDHEN and CDR2 SYDVKM come from the germline V gene. Trimming left V 8 bases short and J 5 bases short, with 16 bases between. The length of the CDR3 is 14 residues. The CDR3 reads CASHSGTPYQPQHF. CDR3 bases: TGTGCCAGCCATTCCGGGACACCCTATCAGCCCCAGCATTTT.

The V call is TRBV10-3, the J call TRBJ2-3, with 8 bases aligning to TRBD1. V trimming: 6 bases; J trimming: 0 bases; junction bases outside the gene matches: 14. CDR1 ENHRY and CDR2 SYGVKD come from the germline V gene. This CDR3 has 18 amino acids. The CDR3 here is CAIRGQVGYETSTDTQYF. In DNA, the CDR3 is TGTGCCATCAGGGGACAGGTCGGATACGAGACAAGCACAGATACGCAGTATTTT.

V usage is TRBV30 and J usage is TRBJ1-4, with TRBD1 as a possible D gene (5 bases). The V end lost 2 bases, the J end lost 4 bases, and 11 bases lay between the germline ends. This CDR3 is built from 14 residues. The germline CDR1 and CDR2 sequences are GTSNPN and SVGIG (reference sequence). The CDR3 sequence: CAWSRGGNNEKLFF. CDR3 DNA sequence: TGTGCCTGGAGTCGCGGGGGTAATAATGAAAAACTGTTTTTT.

The rearrangement links TRBV28 to TRBJ2-6; D is uncertain. The V gene lost 7 bases and the J gene lost 2 bases, with 3 bases spanning the gap. CDR3 length: 12 amino acids. Germline V gives CDR1 MDHEN, CDR2 SYDVKM. The CDR3 DNA sequence: TGTGCCAGCAACACTGGGGCCAACGTCCTGACTTTC. It encodes CASNTGANVLTF. Using reference TRBV28 and TRBJ2-6 for the parts outside the CDR3, the full variable domain is DVKVTQSSRYLVKRTGEKVFLECVQDMDHENMFWYRQDPGLGLRLIYFSYDVKMKEKGDIPEGYSVSREKKERFSLILESASTNQTSMYLCASNTGANVLTFGAGSRLTVL.

The chain joins TRBV2 to TRBJ1-3; 8 bases fit TRBD1. CDR3 length: 15 amino acids. V lost 4 bases, J lost 4 bases, and 6 bases stayed unmatched. The germline gives CDR1 SNHLY, CDR2 FYNNEI. The CDR3 reads CASSGSGTGGNTIYF. CDR3 in DNA: TGTGCCAGCAGTGGATCCGGGACAGGCGGAAACACCATATATTTT.

The chain uses TRBV7-9 and TRBJ2-2, with 10 positions matching TRBD1. Per the germline V gene, CDR1 is SEHNR and CDR2 is FQNEAQ (reference sequence). The CDR3 spans 15 residues. J gave up 5 bases and V 4 bases, and 4 bases lay outside the gene matches. The DNA of the CDR3 is TGTGCCAGCAGCTATGACAGGGGGCGGACCGGGGAGCTGTTTTTT. Protein sequence: CASSYDRGRTGELFF.

The chain joins TRBV7-9 to TRBJ2-1; tentatively, D is TRBD1 (6 bases). With 5 bases removed from V and 3 bases from J, the gap between germline ends came to 20 bases. The CDR3 length is 17 residues. Germline loops: CDR1 SEHNR, CDR2 FQNEAQ (reference sequence). This CDR3 reads CASSLMGASRRYNEQFF. The CDR3 region has the DNA TGTGCCAGCAGCCTAATGGGGGCTAGCCGGCGCTACAATGAGCAGTTCTTC. Looking up the rest from reference TRBV7-9 and TRBJ2-1 gives the full variable domain: DTGVSQNPRHKITKRGQNVTFRCDPISEHNRLYWYRQTLGQGPEFLTYFQNEAQLEKSRLLSDRFSAERPKGSFSTLEIQRTEQGDSAMYLCASSLMGASRRYNEQFFGPGTRLTVL.

The chain has TRBV7-3 and TRBJ1-2; 7 bases are shared with TRBD1. Looked up from germline, CDR1 is SGHTA and CDR2 is FQGTGA. This CDR3 is built from 12 residues. With 5 bases clipped from V and 14 bases from J, the junction kept 11 bases outside the gene matches. In DNA form, the CDR3 reads TGTGCCAGCAGCCCCCGAGGTACAGGGGAAACCTTC. This translates into CASSPRGTGETF.

The chain is built from TRBV5-6 and TRBJ1-2, with 8 nucleotides matching TRBD1. Germline lookup yields CDR1 SGHDT and CDR2 YYEEEE. J was trimmed by 8 bases and V by 4 bases; bases with no gene match: 13. The CDR3 runs to 15 residues. CDR3: CASSGAGGAPGGYTF. CDR3 DNA: TGTGCCAGCAGCGGGGCAGGGGGCGCCCCAGGGGGCTACACCTTC.

The rearrangement uses TRBV5-4 and TRBJ2-7, with TRBD1 as a possible D gene (7 bases). This CDR3 spans 15 amino acids. Germline values: CDR1 SGHNT, CDR2 YYREEE (reference sequence). Deletions cut 4 bases from V and 0 bases from J, with 14 bases between. The CDR3 spells CASSAGQTSSYEQYF. The CDR3 DNA sequence: TGTGCCAGCAGCGCGGGACAGACCAGCTCCTACGAGCAGTACTTC.

The CDR3 sequence: CASSLGGSGEYTYEQYF. The CDR3 region has the DNA TGTGCCAGCAGCTTAGGTGGTAGCGGGGAATACACCTACGAGCAGTACTTC. The chain employs TRBV7-6 and TRBJ2-7, with 8 bases aligning to TRBD2. The V gene's germline CDR1 is SGHVS and CDR2 FNYEAQ. The CDR3 runs to 17 residues. After removal of 1 base from V and 2 bases from J, the junction contained 10 bases not matched to a gene.

The chain joins TRBV5-4 to TRBJ1-2; D unclear. CDR3 size: 13 residues. V was pared by 10 bases and J by 2 bases, with 15 bases between. Germline V gene sequence: CDR1 SGHNT, CDR2 YYREEE (reference sequence). CDR3 sequence reads: CALTGGTNYGYTF. Written as DNA, the CDR3 is TGTGCCCTCACCGGCGGTACCAACTATGGCTACACCTTC.

The chain recombines TRBV6-1 with TRBJ1-6; unclear D gene. The CDR3 is 11 amino acids. Trimming cost V 3 bases and J 10 bases, with 4 bases left between them. CDR1 is MNHNS, CDR2 SASEGT, per germline. For the CDR3, the DNA is TGTGCCAGCAGTGACGGGTCACCCCTCCACTTT. It is translated as CASSDGSPLHF.